This passage covers 14 T cell receptor beta chains from one sample sequenced in a study of blood T cell repertoires in COVID-19. Libraries were prepared by immunoSEQ multiplex PCR; TCRdb keeps only in-frame clonotypes and omits some of them. The data contain 150,000 to 200,000 clones, about 92% of them singletons. The sample taken for sequencing was peripheral blood. Receptors were obtained from a woman aged 60 to 75 with COVID-19, enrolled during active disease.

This clone came up once. The chain has TRBV27 and TRBJ2-7, with TRBD1 matching 10 bases. There are 16 residues in the CDR3. Germline loops: CDR1 MNHEY, CDR2 SMNVEV (reference sequence). V dropped 5 bases and J dropped 3; count of bases not matched to a gene: 10. Written as DNA, the CDR3 is TGTGCCAGCAGTCAGGGACAGGGGTTTGGGGACTACGAGCAGTACTTC. This codes for CASSQGQGFGDYEQYF.

This chain's CDR3 is CASSPSHKETQYF. The CDR3 nucleotides read TGTGCCAGCTCACCTAGTCATAAAGAGACCCAGTACTTC. The J gene is TRBJ2-5, the V gene TRBV18, with D unresolved. CDR1 KGHSH and CDR2 LQKENI come from the germline V gene. V dropped 3 bases and J dropped 3 bases, with 8 bases sitting between them. This CDR3 region has 13 residues. Supplemented by reference TRBV18 and TRBJ2-5, the full variable domain reads NAGVMQNPRHLVRRRGQEARLRCSPMKGHSHVYWYRQLPEEGLKFMVYLQKENIIDESGMPKERFSAEFPKEGPSILRIQQVVRGDSAAYFCASSPSHKETQYFGPGTRLLVL.

The table lists this clone with a count of one. The chain is built from TRBV13 and TRBJ2-2; 13 nucleotides align to TRBD2. This CDR3 comprises 16 residues. The J segment lost 9 bases and the V segment lost 1 base, leaving 5 bases of the junction unmatched. CDR1 is PRHDT, CDR2 FYEKMQ, per germline (reference sequence). The CDR3 DNA reads TGTGCCAGCAGCTTAGCTGGACTAGCGGGGGCCCGGGAGCTGTTTTTT. This gives the protein CASSLAGLAGARELFF.

The rearrangement uses TRBV19 and TRBJ2-3, with 8 bases lining up with TRBD2. The V gene end was trimmed by 5 bases and the J gene end by 6 bases; junction bases not matched to a gene: 10. The CDR3 is 15 residues long. Germline values: CDR1 LNHDA, CDR2 SQIVND (reference sequence). The CDR3 region is CASSRASGSVDTQYF. The CDR3 region has the DNA TGTGCCAGTAGTCGGGCTAGCGGGTCGGTTGATACGCAGTATTTT.

The chain couples TRBV10-3 to TRBJ2-5; 11 bases agree with TRBD1. Germline loops: CDR1 ENHRY, CDR2 SYGVKD. V dropped 3 bases and J dropped 3; count of bases not matched to a gene: 6. The CDR3 runs 16 residues. The CDR3 sequence is CAISEKVGQGEETQYF. The CDR3 nucleotides are TGTGCCATCAGTGAAAAGGTGGGACAGGGGGAAGAGACCCAGTACTTC.

This clone was recorded only once. The chain uses TRBV6-5 and TRBJ2-1; 7 bases line up with TRBD1. The ends lost 2 bases at V and 3 bases at J; junction bases unmatched: 4. The germline V gene has CDR1 MNHEY and CDR2 SVGAGI. This CDR3 comprises 15 residues. The CDR3 protein is CASSYRGTVYNEQFF. The CDR3 region has the DNA TGTGCCAGCAGTTACAGAGGGACAGTCTACAATGAGCAGTTCTTC.

V gene TRBV7-2 combines with J gene TRBJ2-1; 12 bases map to TRBD2. There are 17 residues in the CDR3. The V and J ends lost 5 bases and 6 bases, in that order; junction bases with no gene match: 11. Germline values: CDR1 SGHTA, CDR2 FQGNSA. The CDR3 loop is CASSKASSGGAVNEQFF. The CDR3 DNA sequence: TGTGCCAGCAGCAAGGCCTCTAGCGGGGGGGCGGTCAATGAGCAGTTCTTC.

V is TRBV6-5 and J is TRBJ1-1, with TRBD1 matching 10 bases. Unmatched junction bases numbered 3, after V lost 5 bases and J lost 6 bases. The CDR3 runs 13 residues. CDR1 and CDR2 from the germline V gene are MNHEY and SVGAGI. The CDR3 region has the DNA TGTGCCAGCAGTCGACAGGGGGCCCCTGAAGCTTTCTTT. Protein: CASSRQGAPEAFF.

The rearrangement uses TRBV18 and TRBJ1-5; 7 nucleotides agree with TRBD1. Per germline, CDR1 KGHSH and CDR2 LQKENI. The V and J ends lost 3 bases and 4 bases, in that order; junction bases with no gene match: 6. The CDR3 has 15 amino acids. As DNA, the CDR3 is TGTGCCAGCTCACCGTCAGAACAGGGGAATCAGCCCCAGCATTTT. This encodes CASSPSEQGNQPQHF.

This clone was seen a handful of times. J is TRBJ2-7 and V is TRBV10-3; TRBD2 agrees at 7 bases. The CDR3 length is 16 residues. Germline V gene sequence: CDR1 ENHRY, CDR2 SYGVKD. Trimming cost V 6 bases and J 0 bases; bases outside gene matches: 11. In nucleotides, the CDR3 is TGTGCCATCAGCGGGCTTGGCGGGGGAAGCTCCTACGAGCAGTACTTC. It codes for CAISGLGGGSSYEQYF.

This chain connects TRBV7-9 to TRBJ1-1; D is undetermined. The CDR3 is 13 residues long. Trimming shortened V by 1 base and J by 4 bases, and 7 bases separated the two germline ends. Germline loops: CDR1 SEHNR, CDR2 FQNEAQ (reference sequence). CDR3 residues: CASSLDGGTEAFF. The CDR3, as DNA: TGTGCCAGCAGCTTAGACGGAGGCACTGAAGCTTTCTTT.

This clone was recorded only once. V is TRBV29-1 and J is TRBJ1-1, with a tentative D call TRBD1 (5 bases). Germline assignment: CDR1 SQVTM and CDR2 ANQGSEA. The CDR3 runs to 14 residues. Trimming took 4 bases from V and 0 from J, leaving 12 bases between them. The CDR3 DNA reads TGCAGCGTTGCACCCGGACACTTGAACACTGAAGCTTTCTTT. Its protein is CSVAPGHLNTEAFF.

The chain combines TRBV25-1 with TRBJ2-3; 8 bases line up with TRBD2. V dropped 6 bases and J dropped 1; count of bases not matched to a gene: 9. The CDR3 runs 16 residues. Germline CDR1 MGHDK, CDR2 SYGVNS. CDR3 in amino acids: CASRNQGLAGTDTQYF. The CDR3, as DNA: TGTGCCAGCAGAAATCAAGGACTAGCTGGCACAGATACGCAGTATTTT.

This rearrangement joins TRBV2 to TRBJ1-2; D is perhaps TRBD1 (5 bases). Trimming cost V 10 bases and J 3 bases, with 15 bases left between them. Germline lookup yields CDR1 SNHLY and CDR2 FYNNEI. This CDR3 comprises 13 residues. In DNA, the CDR3 is TGTGCCATTAGCTACGGGGGAGACTATGGCTACACCTTC. It is translated as CAISYGGDYGYTF.